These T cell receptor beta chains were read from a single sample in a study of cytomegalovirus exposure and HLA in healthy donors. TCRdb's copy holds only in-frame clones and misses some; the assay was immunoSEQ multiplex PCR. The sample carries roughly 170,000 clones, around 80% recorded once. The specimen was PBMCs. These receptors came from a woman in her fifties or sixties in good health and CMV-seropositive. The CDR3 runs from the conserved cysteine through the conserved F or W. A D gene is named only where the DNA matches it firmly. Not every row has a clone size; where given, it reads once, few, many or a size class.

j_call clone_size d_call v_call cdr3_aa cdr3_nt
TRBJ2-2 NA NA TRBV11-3 CASSLGGDGTGELFF TGTGCTAGCAGCCTAGGGGGGGATGGAACCGGGGAGCTGTTTTTT
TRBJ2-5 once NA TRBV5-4 CASSLRATSREETQYF TGTGCCAGCAGCTTGAGGGCAACCTCCCGGGAGGAGACCCAGTACTTC
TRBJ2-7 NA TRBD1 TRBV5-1 CASSAGTAEQYF TGCGCCAGCAGCGCCGGGACAGCCGAGCAGTACTTC
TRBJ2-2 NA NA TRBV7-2 CASSLLVAGELFF TGTGCCAGCAGCTTACTAGTAGCCGGGGAGCTGTTTTTT
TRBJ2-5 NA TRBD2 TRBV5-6 CASSFLAGGPETQYF TGTGCCAGCAGCTTTCTAGCGGGAGGGCCGGAGACCCAGTACTTC
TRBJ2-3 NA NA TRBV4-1 CASSQGTTDTQYF TGCGCCAGCAGCCAGGGGACTACAGATACGCAGTATTTT
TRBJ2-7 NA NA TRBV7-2 CASSFRGGGVQQYF TGTGCCAGCAGCTTCCGGGGAGGGGGTGTTCAGCAGTACTTC
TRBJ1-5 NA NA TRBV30 CAWSVSPNQPQHF TGTGCCTGGAGTGTATCCCCTAATCAGCCCCAGCATTTT
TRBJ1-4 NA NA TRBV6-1 CASSEQFGEKLFF TGTGCCAGCAGTGAACAGTTTGGCGAAAAACTGTTTTTT
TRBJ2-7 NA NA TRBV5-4 CASSFGWGAGGYEQYF TGTGCCAGCAGCTTTGGATGGGGGGCAGGGGGTTACGAGCAGTACTTC
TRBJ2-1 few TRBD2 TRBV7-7 CASSPAGTSGNEQFF TGTGCTAGCAGCCCGGCTGGGACTAGCGGGAATGAGCAGTTCTTC
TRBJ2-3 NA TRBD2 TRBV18 CASSPRASGGADTQYF TGTGCCAGCTCACCACGAGCTAGCGGGGGGGCCGATACGCAGTATTTT
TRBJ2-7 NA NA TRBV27 CANPGQKSINSYEQYF TGTGCCAACCCAGGGCAAAAGTCAATAAACTCCTACGAGCAGTACTTC
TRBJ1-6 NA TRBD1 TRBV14 CASSPGQRNSPLHF TGTGCCAGCAGCCCGGGACAGAGGAATTCACCCCTCCACTTT
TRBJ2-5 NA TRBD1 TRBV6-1 CASRNRGREETQYF TGTGCCAGCCGAAACAGGGGGCGGGAAGAGACCCAGTACTTC
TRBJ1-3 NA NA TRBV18 CASSPNTGGNTIYF TGTGCCAGCTCACCAAACACAGGGGGAAACACCATATATTTT
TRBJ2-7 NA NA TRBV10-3 CATQNGQSISYEQYF TGTGCCACCCAGAATGGACAGTCTATCTCCTACGAGCAGTACTTC
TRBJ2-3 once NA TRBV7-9 CSSSLLAAASTDTQYF TGTTCCAGCAGCCTTTTAGCGGCAGCTAGCACAGATACGCAGTATTTT
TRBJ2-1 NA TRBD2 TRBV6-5 CASIRTSGTYNEQFF TGTGCCAGCATCCGGACTAGCGGGACTTACAATGAGCAGTTCTTC
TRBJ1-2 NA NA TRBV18 CASSPNDRHYGYTF TGTGCCAGCTCACCAAATGACAGACACTATGGCTACACCTTC
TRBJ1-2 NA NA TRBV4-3 CASSQEVTALYGYTF TGCGCCAGCAGCCAAGAGGTGACAGCCCTCTATGGCTACACCTTC
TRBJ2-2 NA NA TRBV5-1 CASSPGHMNTGELFF TGCGCCAGCAGCCCGGGACACATGAACACCGGGGAGCTGTTTTTT
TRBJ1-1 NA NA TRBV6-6 CASSYRGNTEAFF TGTGCCAGCAGTTATAGGGGAAACACTGAAGCTTTCTTT
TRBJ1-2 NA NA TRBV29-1 CSVSLGAGYTF TGCAGCGTTTCCCTGGGGGCTGGCTACACCTTC
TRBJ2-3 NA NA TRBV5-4 CASSSQGRDTQYF TGTGCCAGCAGCTCGCAGGGTAGAGATACGCAGTATTTT
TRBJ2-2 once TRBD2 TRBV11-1 CASSLEGLADTGELFF TGTGCCAGCAGCCTCGAGGGGCTAGCGGACACCGGGGAGCTGTTTTTT
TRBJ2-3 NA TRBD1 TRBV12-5 CASGSDRGDTQYF TGTGCTAGTGGTTCGGACAGGGGAGATACGCAGTATTTT
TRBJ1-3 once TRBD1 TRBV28 CASSMPGQGMNTIYF TGTGCCAGCAGTATGCCAGGACAGGGAATGAACACCATATATTTT
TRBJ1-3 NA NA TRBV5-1 CASSLDQGSSGNTIYF TGCGCCAGCAGCTTGGATCAGGGGAGCTCTGGAAACACCATATATTTT
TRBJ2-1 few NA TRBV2 CASSEFSRGEQFF TGTGCCAGCAGTGAATTCAGTCGGGGTGAGCAGTTCTTC
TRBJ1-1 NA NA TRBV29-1 CSVAGTGSGEAFF TGCAGCGTTGCGGGGACTGGAAGTGGTGAAGCTTTCTTT
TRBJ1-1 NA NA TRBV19 CASRPGTDRGGAFF TGTGCCAGTCGACCAGGGACGGATCGGGGGGGAGCTTTCTTT
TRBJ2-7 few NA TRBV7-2 CASTDSPGYEQYF TGTGCCAGCACCGATAGTCCAGGGTACGAGCAGTACTTC
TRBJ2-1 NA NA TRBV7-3 CASSSLPGSYNEQFF TGTGCCAGCAGCTCACTACCCGGTTCCTACAATGAGCAGTTCTTC
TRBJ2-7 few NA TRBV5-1 CASSKQATYEQYF TGCGCCAGCAGCAAACAGGCGACCTACGAGCAGTACTTC
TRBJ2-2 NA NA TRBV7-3 CASSWGQNTGELFF TGTGCCAGCAGCTGGGGACAGAACACCGGGGAGCTGTTTTTT
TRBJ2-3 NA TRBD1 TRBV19 CASSKRGLDTQYF TGTGCCAGTAGTAAAAGGGGGCTGGATACGCAGTATTTT
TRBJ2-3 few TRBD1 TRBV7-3 CASSSDRGRSDTQYF TGTGCCAGCAGCTCTGACAGGGGGCGTTCAGATACGCAGTATTTT
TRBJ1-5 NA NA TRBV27 CASSYGGTVSNQPQHF TGTGCCAGCAGTTATGGGGGGACCGTTAGCAATCAGCCCCAGCATTTT
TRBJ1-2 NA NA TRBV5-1 CASSLTTAWGYTF TGCGCCAGCAGCCTTACTACCGCCTGGGGCTACACCTTC
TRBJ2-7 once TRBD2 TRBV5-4 CASSLGLAFSYEQYF TGTGCCAGCAGCTTAGGACTAGCGTTCTCCTACGAGCAGTACTTC
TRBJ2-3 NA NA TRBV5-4 CASSLKRGTDTQYF TGTGCCAGCAGCCTCAAGAGAGGCACAGATACGCAGTATTTT
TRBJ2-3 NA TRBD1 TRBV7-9 CASSFDGQAEF TGTGCCAGCAGCTTCGACGGACAGGCCGAATTT
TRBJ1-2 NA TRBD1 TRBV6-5 CASTDGRGPGYTF TGTGCCAGCACCGACGGCAGGGGGCCTGGCTACACCTTC
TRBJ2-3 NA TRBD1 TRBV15 CATSRWTGGITDTQYF TGTGCCACCAGCAGATGGACAGGGGGCATCACAGATACGCAGTATTTT
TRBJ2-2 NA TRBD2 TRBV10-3 CATGTSGGNTGELFF TGTGCCACTGGGACTAGCGGGGGGAACACCGGGGAGCTGTTTTTT
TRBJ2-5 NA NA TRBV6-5 CASSYLPEETQYF TGTGCCAGCAGTTACCTCCCAGAAGAGACCCAGTACTTC
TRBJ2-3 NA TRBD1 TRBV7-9 CASSPRGQGGTDTQYF TGTGCCAGCAGTCCCCGGGGACAGGGTGGCACAGATACGCAGTATTTT
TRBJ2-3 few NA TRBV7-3 CASSPQSGVDTQYF TGTGCCAGCAGCCCACAATCCGGGGTCGATACGCAGTATTTT
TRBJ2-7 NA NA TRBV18 CASSPFGTDAYEQYF TGTGCCAGCTCACCCTTCGGGACTGACGCCTACGAGCAGTACTTC
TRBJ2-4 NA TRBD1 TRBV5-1 CASSKKSQGENIQYF TGCGCCAGCAGCAAAAAGTCACAGGGGGAAAACATTCAGTACTTC
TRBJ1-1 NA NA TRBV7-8 CASSSNNREAFF TGTGCCAGCAGCTCAAATAACAGGGAAGCTTTCTTT
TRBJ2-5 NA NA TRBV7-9 CASSLRSLALETQYF TGTGCCAGCAGCTTACGGTCCCTAGCTCTAGAGACCCAGTACTTC
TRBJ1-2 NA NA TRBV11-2 CASSLDRYGYTF TGTGCCAGCAGCTTAGACCGCTATGGCTACACCTTC
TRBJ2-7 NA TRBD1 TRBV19 CASQAGTGLYEQYF TGTGCCAGCCAAGCAGGGACAGGGCTTTACGAGCAGTACTTC
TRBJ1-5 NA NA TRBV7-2 CASSVQGLPQHF TGTGCCAGCAGCGTTCAGGGGCTGCCCCAGCATTTT
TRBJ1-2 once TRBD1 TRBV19 CASREPGQGLRGYTF TGTGCCAGTCGTGAACCGGGACAGGGGTTAAGAGGCTACACCTTC
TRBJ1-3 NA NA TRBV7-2 CASSLPLLSGNTIYF TGTGCCAGCAGCTTACCCCTTCTCTCTGGAAACACCATATATTTT